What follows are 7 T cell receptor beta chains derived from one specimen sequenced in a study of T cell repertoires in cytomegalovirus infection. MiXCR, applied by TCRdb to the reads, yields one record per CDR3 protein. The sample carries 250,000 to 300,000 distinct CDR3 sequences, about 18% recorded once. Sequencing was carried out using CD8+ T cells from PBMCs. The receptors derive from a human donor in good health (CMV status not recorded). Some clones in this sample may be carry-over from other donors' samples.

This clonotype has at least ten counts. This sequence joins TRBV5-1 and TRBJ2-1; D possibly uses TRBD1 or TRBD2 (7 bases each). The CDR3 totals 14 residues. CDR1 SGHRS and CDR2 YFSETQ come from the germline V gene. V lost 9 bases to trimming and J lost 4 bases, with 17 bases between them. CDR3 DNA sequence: TGCGCCACGACTCAGGGGGGGGGTTACAATGAGCAGTTCTTC. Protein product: CATTQGGGYNEQFF. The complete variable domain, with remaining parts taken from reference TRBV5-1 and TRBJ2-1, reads KAGVTQTPRYLIKTRGQQVTLSCSPISGHRSVSWYQQTPGQGLQFLFEYFSETQRNKGNFPGRFSGRQFSNSRSEMNVSTLELGDSALYLCATTQGGGYNEQFFGPGTRLTVL.

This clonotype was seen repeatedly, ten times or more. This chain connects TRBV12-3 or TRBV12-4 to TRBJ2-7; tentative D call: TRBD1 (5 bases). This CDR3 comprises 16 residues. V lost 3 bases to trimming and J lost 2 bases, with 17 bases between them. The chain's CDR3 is CASSFVVDTLTYEQYF. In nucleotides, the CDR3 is TGTGCCAGCAGTTTTGTTGTGGACACCTTAACCTACGAGCAGTACTTC.

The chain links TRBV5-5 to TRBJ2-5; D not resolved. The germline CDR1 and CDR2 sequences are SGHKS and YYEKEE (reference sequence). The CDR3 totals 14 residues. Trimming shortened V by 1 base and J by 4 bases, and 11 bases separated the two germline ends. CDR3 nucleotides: TGTGCCAGCAGCTTGTCCGGTTCGGGAGAGACCCAGTACTTC. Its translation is CASSLSGSGETQYF.

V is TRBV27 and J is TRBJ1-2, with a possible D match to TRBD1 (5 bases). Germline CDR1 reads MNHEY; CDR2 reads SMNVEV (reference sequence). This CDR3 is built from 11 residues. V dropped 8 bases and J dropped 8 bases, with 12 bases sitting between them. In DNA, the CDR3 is TGTGCCAGCCGTTGGGGGAGCGGCTACACCTTC. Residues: CASRWGSGYTF.

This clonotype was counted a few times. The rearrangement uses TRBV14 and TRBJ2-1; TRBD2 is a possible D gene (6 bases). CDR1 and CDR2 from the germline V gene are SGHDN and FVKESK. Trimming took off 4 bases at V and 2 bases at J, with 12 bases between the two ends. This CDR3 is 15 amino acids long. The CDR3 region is CASSLTWGAYNEQFF. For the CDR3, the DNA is TGTGCCAGCAGCCTGACTTGGGGGGCCTACAATGAGCAGTTCTTC.

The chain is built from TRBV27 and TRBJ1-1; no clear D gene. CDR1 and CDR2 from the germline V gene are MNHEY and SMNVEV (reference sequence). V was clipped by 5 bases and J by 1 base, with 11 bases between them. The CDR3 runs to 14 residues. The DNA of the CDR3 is TGTGCCAGCAGTCCTACGACAAGGAACACTGAAGCTTTCTTT. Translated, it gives CASSPTTRNTEAFF.

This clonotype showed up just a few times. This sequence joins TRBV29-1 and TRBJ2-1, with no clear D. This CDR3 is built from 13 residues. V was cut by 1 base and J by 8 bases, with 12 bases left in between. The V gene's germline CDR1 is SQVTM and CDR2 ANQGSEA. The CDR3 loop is CSVEGASLHEQFF. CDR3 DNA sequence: TGCAGCGTTGAAGGGGCTAGTCTTCATGAGCAGTTCTTC.